This TCR beta chain originates from a study of human thymus T cells. Whole-study findings and limits: Overlap was high between thymic repertoires from unrelated individuals, as reported in related research. Gene usage (both V and J) appeared biased in thymic and blood repertoires.

Resections were taken during corrective heart surgery, and the thymus tissue came from these. On this clone itself: Its antigen is not known.

The assay was immunoSEQ multiplex PCR, and TCRdb's table has in-frame clones only and misses some. The data show under 95,000 clones, with 90% to 95% seen just once and about 0.03% held by the top ten. The V gene's germline CDR1 is LNHDA and CDR2 SQIVND (reference sequence). With 3 bases clipped from V and 3 bases from J, the junction kept 9 bases outside the gene matches. The length of the CDR3 is 16 residues. The J gene is TRBJ2-3, the V gene TRBV19; 7 positions match TRBD2. The receptor comes from a girl under three years old with a congenital heart defect but otherwise immunologically healthy. Sequences were obtained from thymus tissue. The CDR3 loop is CASSITRGERTDTQYF. The CDR3 DNA is TGTGCCAGTAGTATCACCCGGGGGGAAAGGACAGATACGCAGTATTTT.